A selection of T cell receptor beta chains follows, all from one sample in a study of shared clonotypes between healthy human individuals. Clones were read by immunoSEQ multiplex PCR, and TCRdb kept only the in-frame ones, dropping some. The table lists 950,000 to 1,100,000 clones, more than 65% of them singletons. Sequencing used memory CD4+ T cells sorted from blood. These receptors all come from a man aged 18 to 30 in good health. Each CDR3 is given with its conserved first and last residue. Each record gives: D gene, V gene, clone size, J gene, CDR3 DNA, CDR3 protein. The D gene is left open where the match is weak. Clone size is not always given. Where it is, it says once, few, many or a class for expanded clones.

.	TRBV30	.	TRBJ2-1	TGTGCCTGGGACAGGGTAGCGGGCCACAATGAGCAGTTCTTC	CAWDRVAGHNEQFF
.	TRBV19	.	TRBJ2-3	TGTGCCAGTAGTGTAGAACAGGGAGGCACAGATACGCAGTATTTT	CASSVEQGGTDTQYF
.	TRBV19	.	TRBJ1-1	TGTGCCAGTAGTATGGGGGCCCAGAACACTGAAGCTTTCTTT	CASSMGAQNTEAFF
.	TRBV10-2	few	TRBJ1-5	TGCGCCAGCAGTCCCGACCAGACGGGGAGGGCCCAGCATTTT	CASSPDQTGRAQHF
.	TRBV2	.	TRBJ1-1	TGTGCCAGCAGTGGGGACACGAACACTGAAGCTTTCTTT	CASSGDTNTEAFF
.	TRBV11-2	.	TRBJ2-1	TGTGCCAGCAGCCATGAGCCCGGCGTTTGGTTCTTC	CASSHEPGVWFF
TRBD1	TRBV30	.	TRBJ1-1	TGTGCCTGGAGTACACAGGGGTATCGTGCTGAAGCTTTCTTT	CAWSTQGYRAEAFF
.	TRBV11-2	.	TRBJ2-7	TGTGCCAGCAGCTCTACCGGCGCACCCGTTTCCTACGAGCAGTACTTC	CASSSTGAPVSYEQYF
.	TRBV7-9	.	TRBJ1-2	TGTGCCAGCAACCAACTTCTCTCGGGAGGGAGCTTAGGATATGGCTACACCTTC	CASNQLLSGGSLGYGYTF
TRBD1	TRBV19	.	TRBJ1-6	TGTGCCAGTACCATAAGGCCGGGACAGGGGGGAAAAAATTCACCCCTCCACTTT	CASTIRPGQGGKNSPLHF
TRBD1	TRBV5-4	.	TRBJ1-2	TGTGCCAGCAGCTTGGAGGGACAGGGGCTTTTTGGGGGCTACACCTTC	CASSLEGQGLFGGYTF
TRBD1	TRBV7-2	few	TRBJ1-2	TGTGCCAGCAGCTTACAATTGGACAGGGCTAACTATGGCTACACCTTC	CASSLQLDRANYGYTF
.	TRBV19	.	TRBJ2-3	TGTGCCAGTAGTTCAAGCCGACGGGAAAAGAGCACAGATACGCAGTATTTT	CASSSSRREKSTDTQYF
TRBD1	TRBV6-5	.	TRBJ2-7	TGTGCCAGCAGCCGGGGACAGGGGGTGTCCTACGAGCAGTACTTC	CASSRGQGVSYEQYF
.	TRBV4-1	few	TRBJ1-1	TGCGCCAGCAGCCCGAGCGACAGTGGGCTTGGAGCTTTCTTT	CASSPSDSGLGAFF
.	TRBV9	.	TRBJ2-7	TGTGCCAGCAGCGTAGATCTAGGCTCCTACGAGCAGTACTTC	CASSVDLGSYEQYF
.	TRBV30	.	TRBJ2-6	TGTGCCTGGAGTGTAGGGGGTGGGGCCAACGTCCTGACTTTC	CAWSVGGGANVLTF
TRBD1	TRBV18	.	TRBJ2-1	TGTGCCAGCTCACCACCGGGACAGGGATCCTACAATGAGCAGTTCTTC	CASSPPGQGSYNEQFF
TRBD2	TRBV6-1	.	TRBJ2-3	TGTGCCAGCACCTCAGCGGGGGCCACAGATACGCAGTATTTT	CASTSAGATDTQYF
.	TRBV5-6	.	TRBJ2-5	TGTGCCAGCAGCCGAGGAATTTACCAAGAGACCCAGTACTTC	CASSRGIYQETQYF
TRBD1	TRBV5-4	.	TRBJ2-7	TGTGCCAGCAGCGCCCGACAGGGTGTGGACGAGCAGTACTTC	CASSARQGVDEQYF
.	TRBV7-2	.	TRBJ2-5	TGTGCCAGCAGCTCCCGAGAGACCCAGTACTTC	CASSSRETQYF
.	TRBV5-4	many	TRBJ2-1	TGTGCCAGCAGGATGGGGGGCGGGGGACCCACTTACAATGAGCAGTTCTTC	CASRMGGGGPTYNEQFF
TRBD1	TRBV2	few	TRBJ2-5	TGTGCCAGTAACAGGGGCGCTGCGAACCAAGAGACCCAGTACTTC	CASNRGAANQETQYF
.	TRBV28	.	TRBJ1-5	TGTGCCAGCAGTCAGGGGTTGGGGGCTCAGCCCCAGCATTTT	CASSQGLGAQPQHF
TRBD2	TRBV10-3	.	TRBJ2-3	TGTGCCATCAACCCGGGGACTAGCGGGGGGTCAGATACGCAGTATTTT	CAINPGTSGGSDTQYF
TRBD2	TRBV5-1	.	TRBJ2-5	TGCGCCAGCAGCTCGGCGGGGGTCCAAGAGACCCAGTACTTC	CASSSAGVQETQYF
.	TRBV20-1	.	TRBJ2-3	TGCAGTGCTAGGTCGGGGTCTACGCAGTATTTT	CSARSGSTQYF
.	TRBV7-2	once	TRBJ2-3	TGTGCCAGCAGCTTAACGAGGAACACAGATACGCAGTATTTT	CASSLTRNTDTQYF
.	TRBV7-9	.	TRBJ2-7	TGTGCCAGCAGCTTCGGAAGCTCCTACGAGCAGTACTTC	CASSFGSSYEQYF
.	TRBV7-5	.	TRBJ1-3	TGTGCCAGAAGCTTAGCGAGCGGGGGGGGAAACACCATATATTTT	CARSLASGGGNTIYF
.	TRBV5-5	.	TRBJ1-2	TGTGCCAGCAGCTTCGGATGGGGACTAAACTATGGCTACACCTTC	CASSFGWGLNYGYTF
TRBD1	TRBV5-4	.	TRBJ1-1	TGTGCCAGCAGCTCCCCCGACAGGGGAGGAACTGAAGCTTTCTTT	CASSSPDRGGTEAFF
.	TRBV10-2	.	TRBJ1-6	TGCGCCAGCATTGGAGGGGGGGTAGTTGGATCACCCCTCCACTTT	CASIGGGVVGSPLHF
.	TRBV10-3	.	TRBJ1-1	TGTGCCATCAGGGTAGACAAGGTCGCGAACACTGAAGCTTTCTTT	CAIRVDKVANTEAFF
.	TRBV11-1	.	TRBJ2-6	TGTGCCAGCAGCTTCCTCGGGGCGGCTGGGGCCAACGTCCTGACTTTC	CASSFLGAAGANVLTF
.	TRBV7-2	.	TRBJ2-7	TGTGCCAGCAGCCCCGGACGGCAAACCTACGAGCAGTACTTC	CASSPGRQTYEQYF
.	TRBV14	.	TRBJ2-7	TGTGCCAGCAGCCAAGAGTGGCAGGCAACCTACGAGCAGTACTTC	CASSQEWQATYEQYF
TRBD2	TRBV6-1	once	TRBJ2-2	TGTGCCAGCAGTGAAGCGGGAGGGTGGTTGGACGGGGAGCTGTTTTTT	CASSEAGGWLDGELFF
TRBD2	TRBV2	.	TRBJ2-2	TGTGCCAGCAGCTACGGGGGGGCGAACACCGGGGAGCTGTTTTTT	CASSYGGANTGELFF
.	TRBV30	.	TRBJ1-2	TGTGCCTGGACAGGGTCCTATGGCTACACCTTC	CAWTGSYGYTF
TRBD1	TRBV7-8	.	TRBJ2-7	TGTGCCAGCAGCTTAGTACCGGGACAGGGGCCCTACGAGCAGTACTTC	CASSLVPGQGPYEQYF
TRBD2	TRBV6-1	.	TRBJ2-1	TGTGCCGGTTCCCCGGGGGGGCCCTACAATGAGCAGTTCTTC	CAGSPGGPYNEQFF
.	TRBV6-1	.	TRBJ1-1	TGTGCCAGCAGTGAAGGATGGTCTGAAGCTTTCTTT	CASSEGWSEAFF
.	TRBV19	.	TRBJ1-2	TGTGCCATCGGGGGCAGGGACTATGGCTACACCTTC	CAIGGRDYGYTF
.	TRBV30	.	TRBJ2-5	TGTGCCTGGAGTGCGGGCTACCGACTGGGGACCCAGTACTTC	CAWSAGYRLGTQYF
TRBD2	TRBV10-3	.	TRBJ2-7	TGTGCCATCAGTGAGTCGTTGGGCGGGGGGGTCGAGCAGTACTTC	CAISESLGGGVEQYF
.	TRBV4-1	.	TRBJ1-1	TGCGCCAGCAGCCACCTACACACTGAAGCTTTCTTT	CASSHLHTEAFF
.	TRBV4-2	.	TRBJ2-7	TGTGCCAGCAGTCTCACACAGACAAGCCCCGAGCAGTACTTC	CASSLTQTSPEQYF
.	TRBV5-1	.	TRBJ2-3	TGCGCCAGCAGGATTAGCACCGGACGGGATACGCAGTATTTT	CASRISTGRDTQYF
.	TRBV14	few	TRBJ2-5	TGTGCCAGCAGCCAAGGAGGGCGAGCGACCCAGTACTTC	CASSQGGRATQYF
.	TRBV9	.	TRBJ1-2	TGTGCCAGCAGCGTAGAAAGGGGTCCCTATGGCTACACCTTC	CASSVERGPYGYTF
.	TRBV5-1	.	TRBJ2-3	TGCGCCAGCAGTATTACTACAGGGATAGATACGCAGTATTTT	CASSITTGIDTQYF
TRBD1	TRBV28	.	TRBJ2-6	TGTGCCAGCAGTGATCCCGGGACAGGGCCCTCTAGGGCCAACGTCCTGACTTTC	CASSDPGTGPSRANVLTF
.	TRBV10-2	.	TRBJ1-1	TGCGCCAGCGCGAGTGGGAACACTGAAGCTTTCTTC	CASASGNTEAFF
TRBD1	TRBV30	once	TRBJ1-6	TGTGCCTGGAGTCTCAAGACAGGGGCGGGTTCACCCCTCCACTTT	CAWSLKTGAGSPLHF
TRBD1	TRBV18	many	TRBJ1-5	TGTGCCAGCTCACCGGACAGGGGGGGCAATCAGCCCCAGCATTTT	CASSPDRGGNQPQHF